This passage covers 19 T cell receptor beta chains from one sample sequenced in a study of cytomegalovirus exposure and HLA in healthy donors. 13 Jbeta primers and 60 Vbeta primers were used for the PCR. The table came from immunoSEQ multiplex PCR; TCRdb's copy has only in-frame clones and leaves some out. In the table there are 150,000 to 200,000 clones, 76% of which are singletons. The source material was PBMCs. These receptors were obtained from a woman in her twenties or thirties in good health and CMV-seropositive.

This clone has only one observation. The chain employs TRBV5-1 and TRBJ1-4, with D possibly being TRBD1 (5 bases). Germline values: CDR1 SGHRS, CDR2 YFSETQ. The CDR3 is 13 residues long. The germline V and J ends were trimmed by 4 bases and 8 bases, with 12 bases remaining between them. This CDR3 is CASSVGGDEKLFF. The DNA for the CDR3 is TGCGCCAGCAGCGTGGGGGGGGACGAAAAACTGTTTTTT.

The genes are TRBV4-1 and TRBJ1-1; D is unclear. Looked up from germline, CDR1 is MGHRA and CDR2 is YSYEKL. This CDR3 contains 14 residues. V was shortened by 3 bases and J by 3 bases, with 11 bases between the two germline ends. The CDR3, as DNA: TGCGCCAGCAGCCATCGGGGTGGGGACACTGAAGCTTTCTTT. It encodes CASSHRGGDTEAFF.

This clone was counted once. Germline and junction disagree at one end, which may indicate a read error. The chain links TRBV15 to TRBJ2-3, with D possibly TRBD2 on 7 matching bases. Germline V gives CDR1 LNHNV, CDR2 YYDKDF (reference sequence). The CDR3 has 12 residues. DNA for the CDR3: TGTGCCACCAGCCAGGGGAGGGCGTCCCGGAATTTT. Protein sequence: CATSQGRASRNF.

This rearrangement joins TRBV11-2 to TRBJ2-1; 8 bases are shared with TRBD1. Germline assignment: CDR1 SGHAT and CDR2 FQNNGV. V lost 3 bases to trimming and J lost 5 bases; unmatched junction nucleotides: 0. The CDR3 length is 13 residues. The CDR3 bases are TGTGCCAGCAGCTTGGACAGGGACAATGAGCAGTTCTTC. Residues: CASSLDRDNEQFF.

J is TRBJ1-1 and V is TRBV4-1; no reliable D call. CDR1 is MGHRA, CDR2 YSYEKL, per germline. The V gene lost 3 bases and the J gene lost 5 bases, with 13 bases spanning the gap. There are 14 residues in the CDR3. The CDR3 region is CASSHFQGGTEAFF. CDR3 sequence (DNA): TGCGCCAGCAGCCATTTTCAAGGAGGGACTGAAGCTTTCTTT.

The rearrangement uses TRBV6-5 and TRBJ1-5; D is perhaps TRBD1 (5 bases). CDR3 size: 15 residues. In germline, CDR1 is MNHEY, CDR2 SVGAGI. Between the trimmed V and J ends, which lost 5 bases and 3 bases, there was a span of 14 bases. The CDR3 sequence: CASSQTGGYNQPQHF. CDR3 nucleotides: TGTGCCAGCAGTCAGACGGGGGGTTACAATCAGCCCCAGCATTTT.

A note on this clone: One end of the junction is discordant with germline, which a read error may explain. This chain uses TRBV4-1 with TRBJ1-2, with 8 bases lining up with TRBD1. The CDR3 loop spans 16 amino acids. Germline CDR1 and CDR2: MGHRA and YSYEKL. This CDR3 reads CTSSQVGAGQAYGYTF. CDR3 in DNA: TGCACCAGCAGCCAAGTGGGCGCGGGACAGGCCTATGGCTACACCTTC.

The rearrangement joins TRBV2 to TRBJ1-2; 10 bases align to TRBD1. From germline, CDR1 is SNHLY and CDR2 FYNNEI. The ends lost 6 bases at V and 3 bases at J; junction bases unmatched: 1. The CDR3 is 13 residues long. CDR3 region: CASRDRGYYGYTF. Here the CDR3 DNA reads TGTGCCAGCAGGGACAGGGGGTACTATGGCTACACCTTC. The complete variable domain, with remaining parts taken from reference TRBV2 and TRBJ1-2, reads EPEVTQTPSHQVTQMGQEVILRCVPISNHLYFYWYRQILGQKVEFLVSFYNNEISEKSEIFDDQFSVERPDGSNFTLKIRSTKLEDSAMYFCASRDRGYYGYTFGSGTRLTVV.

The gene calls are TRBV6-5 and TRBJ1-5; the match to TRBD1 covers 9 bases. The V gene end was trimmed by 5 bases and the J gene end by 3 bases; junction bases not matched to a gene: 5. Germline assignment: CDR1 MNHEY and CDR2 SVGAGI. CDR3 length equals 15 residues. This CDR3 reads CASSPGTGHNQPQHF. The CDR3 bases are TGTGCCAGCAGTCCGGGGACAGGGCACAATCAGCCCCAGCATTTT.

The genes are TRBV19 and TRBJ1-3; D uncertain. The CDR3 is made up of 16 amino acids. Germline CDR1 is LNHDA and CDR2 is SQIVND (reference sequence). The V gene lost 1 base and the J gene lost 9 bases, with 19 bases spanning the gap. This CDR3 reads CASSIAQRAAAGTIYF. As DNA, the CDR3 is TGTGCCAGTAGTATAGCTCAGAGGGCGGCGGCTGGCACCATATATTTT.

This clone has only a few counts. This rearrangement joins TRBV5-4 to TRBJ2-1; TRBD2 matches 12 bases. This CDR3 spans 15 amino acids. Trimming took 0 bases from V and 12 from J; bases not matched to a gene: 7. Germline V gives CDR1 SGHNT, CDR2 YYREEE (reference sequence). The CDR3 loop reads CASSLALAGGRGQFF. CDR3 coding DNA: TGTGCCAGCAGCTTGGCCCTAGCGGGGGGGCGGGGGCAGTTCTTC.

The V and J genes are TRBV4-1 and TRBJ1-1; 7 bases line up with TRBD1. Trimming took 2 bases from V and 2 from J; bases not matched to a gene: 5. This CDR3 comprises 15 residues. The germline CDR1 and CDR2 sequences are MGHRA and YSYEKL. CDR3 coding DNA: TGCGCCAGCAGCCAATGGCAGGGGGGAAACACTGAAGCTTTCTTT. Amino acids: CASSQWQGGNTEAFF.

The chain carries TRBV4-3 and TRBJ1-4; TRBD1 aligns across 9 bases. This CDR3 region has 15 residues. CDR1 and CDR2 (germline): LGHNA, YSLEER. J was trimmed by 7 bases and V by 2 bases; bases with no gene match: 5. CDR3: CASSQNRGPGEKLFF. CDR3 sequence (DNA): TGCGCCAGCAGCCAAAACAGGGGGCCGGGTGAAAAACTGTTTTTT.

The rearrangement links TRBV7-3 to TRBJ2-3; D is undetermined. This CDR3 has 11 amino acids. Germline V gene lookup returns CDR1 SGHTA and CDR2 FQGTGA. V lost 6 bases to trimming and J lost 8 bases, with 9 bases between them. The CDR3 region is CASSYTGTQYF. The CDR3 DNA is TGTGCCAGCAGTTACACGGGTACGCAGTATTTT. The variable domain in full, with the rest retrieved from reference TRBV7-3 and TRBJ2-3, is GAGVSQTPSNKVTEKGKYVELRCDPISGHTALYWYRQSLGQGPEFLIYFQGTGAADDSGLPNDRFFAVRPEGSVSTLKIQRTERGDSAVYLCASSYTGTQYFGPGTRLTVL.

The genes are TRBV5-1 and TRBJ2-3, with TRBD1 identical over 9 bases. Germline assignment: CDR1 SGHRS and CDR2 YFSETQ. The CDR3 runs 11 residues. CDR3 residues: CSGQGMDTQYF. CDR3 bases: TGCTCGGGACAGGGCATGGATACGCAGTATTTT.

This clone was detected only once. DNA for the CDR3: TGTGCCAGCAGCGCCTTAGCGGGGGGAGTCGGCGAGCAGTACTTC. This translates into CASSALAGGVGEQYF. J is TRBJ2-7 and V is TRBV11-2, with TRBD2 identical over 10 bases. After removal of 5 bases from V and 6 bases from J, the junction contained 10 bases not matched to a gene. Germline CDR1 and CDR2: SGHAT and FQNNGV. This CDR3 is built from 15 residues. The full variable domain, its missing parts supplied by reference TRBV11-2 and TRBJ2-7, is EAGVAQSPRYKIIEKRQSVAFWCNPISGHATLYWYQQILGQGPKLLIQFQNNGVVDDSQLPKDRFSAERLKGVDSTLKIQPAKLEDSAVYLCASSALAGGVGEQYFGPGTRLTVT.

The rearrangement uses TRBV5-1 and TRBJ1-4, with 10 bases lining up with TRBD1. The ends lost 5 bases at V and 10 bases at J; junction bases unmatched: 8. In germline, CDR1 is SGHRS, CDR2 YFSETQ. This CDR3 has 14 residues. The CDR3 DNA reads TGCGCCAGCAGTGTCGGGACAGGGGAGGGAAAACTGTTTTTT. Translation: CASSVGTGEGKLFF.

The rearrangement joins TRBV28 to TRBJ2-1; 8 bases agree with TRBD1. Germline V gene data show CDR1 as MDHEN and CDR2 as SYDVKM. V gave up 5 bases and J gave up 4 bases; unmatched junction bases: 10. The CDR3 is 16 amino acids. CDR3 sequence (DNA): TGTGCCAGCAGTCCAGCCCAGGGGGCGGATTACAATGAGCAGTTCTTC. Protein sequence: CASSPAQGADYNEQFF. Using reference TRBV28 and TRBJ2-1 for the parts outside the CDR3, the full variable domain is DVKVTQSSRYLVKRTGEKVFLECVQDMDHENMFWYRQDPGLGLRLIYFSYDVKMKEKGDIPEGYSVSREKKERFSLILESASTNQTSMYLCASSPAQGADYNEQFFGPGTRLTVL.

This chain connects TRBV7-9 to TRBJ2-2; D is perhaps TRBD1 (5 bases). V was shortened by 1 base and J by 6 bases, with 15 bases between the two germline ends. The CDR3 sequence is 16 residues long. Per germline, CDR1 SEHNR and CDR2 FQNEAQ (reference sequence). CDR3 DNA sequence: TGTGCCAGCAGCTTAGTATTCCAGGGTGGACCCGGGGAGCTGTTTTTT. This encodes CASSLVFQGGPGELFF.